The clone carrying this TCR beta chain came up once. Its specificity is not known. The TCR beta libraries were generated through quantitative 5'-RACE incorporating molecular barcodes. One entry per CDR3 protein, called by TCRdb with MiXCR from the 5' RACE reads. Here the sample spans about 160,000 distinct CDR3 sequences, about 42% being singletons. The sample is drawn from a study of CD8 T cells in ankylosing spondylitis. Study outcomes and limitations: Matched ankylosing spondylitis synovial fluid reportedly contained a significantly enriched population of disease-linked clones. Existing reports had already noted some motif variants in reactive arthritis synovial fluid and blood. Ankylosing spondylitis blood seemed to carry a telltale TCR beta motif made of eight or nine highly homologous variants.

Sequences were obtained from synovial fluid, either unsorted or a sorted T cell fraction (not recorded which). The TCR originated in a male donor with ankylosing spondylitis.

CDR3 in DNA: TGCGCCAGCAGCTTGAGTTCGGGGGGGCAAGATGGCTACACCTTC. Protein product: CASSLSSGGQDGYTF. The chain combines TRBV5-1 with TRBJ1-2, with TRBD1 as a possible D gene (6 bases). With 1 base removed from V and 6 bases from J, the gap between germline ends came to 16 bases. Germline V CDR1 and CDR2: SGHRS, YFSETQ. The CDR3 consists of 15 residues.